These 22 T cell receptor beta chains originate from one sample sequenced in a study of tumor-infiltrating lymphocytes in oesophageal squamous cell carcinoma (dated by TCRdb to 2016 to 2017). The library was built by means of PCR. The listed sequencing device is Illumina HiSeq 2000. The public reads were reprocessed in TCRdb via fastp at Q25 and MiXCR, keeping in-frame beta chains. When rows share a CDR3 protein, they turn into one entry using the most common DNA and genes. The table for this sample lists some 21,000 distinct CDR3 sequences; 35% to 50% of them were counted only once. Jointly, the top ten make up about 14% of the sample. The sample was normal esophageal tissue next to the tumor. The receptor source for this set is a male donor with esophageal squamous cell carcinoma.

By proportion, this clonotype is medium-sized. The chain employs TRBV7-2 and TRBJ1-2; D possibly corresponds to TRBD1 (5 bases). This CDR3 has 15 residues. Per germline, CDR1 SGHTA and CDR2 FQGNSA. The V and J ends lost 4 bases and 4 bases respectively, with 16 bases between them. The CDR3 is CASSSAGGTGYGYTF. CDR3 DNA: TGTGCCAGCAGCTCTGCGGGGGGGACTGGCTATGGCTACACCTTC. Based on the CDR3 plus reference TRBV7-2 and TRBJ1-2, the full variable domain is GAGVSQSPSNKVTEKGKDVELRCDPISGHTALYWYRQSLGQGLEFLIYFQGNSAPDKSGLPSDRFSAERTGGSVSTLTIQRTQQEDSAVYLCASSSAGGTGYGYTFGSGTRLTVV.

By its share, this clonotype is medium-sized. This chain links TRBV12-3 or TRBV12-4 with TRBJ2-1; a weak D match, TRBD2 (5 bases). The CDR3 totals 14 residues. V was cut by 4 bases and J by 5 bases, with 12 bases left in between. This chain's CDR3 is CASSWTPGDNEQFF. In nucleotides, the CDR3 is TGTGCCAGCAGTTGGACCCCCGGGGACAATGAGCAGTTCTTC.

This chain joins TRBV7-2 and TRBJ2-7; possibly TRBD2 for D (7 bases). The CDR3 spans 15 residues. Trimming removed 6 bases at V and 0 bases at J, with 15 bases between. Germline lookup yields CDR1 SGHTA and CDR2 FQGNSA. CDR3 nucleotides: TGTGCCAGCAGGGAGGGGGGGGTTGTCTCCTACGAGCAGTACTTC. Protein sequence: CASREGGVVSYEQYF.

This clonotype is medium-sized by share. The chain employs TRBV12-3 or TRBV12-4 and TRBJ2-5; D is ambiguous. This CDR3 contains 15 residues. Deletions cut 3 bases from V and 2 bases from J, with 13 bases between. The CDR3 DNA follows: TGTGCCAGCAGTTTCCGAGGTCGTCGGCAAGAGACCCAGTACTTC. This sequence encodes CASSFRGRRQETQYF.

This clonotype has only a few counts. The chain links TRBV19 to TRBJ2-5, with unresolved D. V lost 8 bases to trimming and J lost 11 bases, with 18 bases between them. CDR3 size: 12 residues. Germline V gives CDR1 LNHDA, CDR2 SQIVND (reference sequence). The CDR3 is CASGRQYNEQYF. CDR3 sequence (DNA): TGTGCCAGTGGTCGTCAGTACAATGAGCAGTACTTC.

The rearrangement links TRBV27 to TRBJ1-1, with 7 bases fitting TRBD2. The assigned J gene may be wrong: the sequence end matches TRBJ2-1 better. CDR3 length: 17 residues. Germline V gene lookup returns CDR1 MNHEY and CDR2 SMNVEV (reference sequence). The CDR3 is CASSTSYSGFSTDTQFF. Written as DNA, the CDR3 is TGTGCCAGCAGTACCTCCTATAGCGGGTTTAGCACAGATACGCAGTTCTTC.

As to this clonotype: Here the CDR3 omits its conserved ending phenylalanine or tryptophan, so a read error is the likely source. The DNA is omitted, as the CDR3 cannot be located on it reliably, and the CDR3 follows TCRdb's listing. The chain links TRBV7-2 to TRBJ2-3; TRBD2 reflects the table's D call only, with no check against the DNA. Germline CDR1 is SGHTA and CDR2 is FQGNSA. Both ends counted, the CDR3 spans 19 residues. The CDR3 spells CASSSLEGLAVYNEQFFGP.

This clonotype was detected a few times. CDR3 loop: CAISESAVQETQYF. The CDR3 DNA reads TGTGCCATCAGTGAGAGTGCAGTTCAAGAGACCCAGTACTTC. The chain couples TRBV10-3 to TRBJ2-1; D unclear. The J call may be wrong; the DNA end is better matched by TRBJ2-5. In germline, CDR1 is ENHRY, CDR2 SYGVKD. The CDR3 totals 14 residues.

The table lists this clonotype with many counts. The chain recombines TRBV11-2 with TRBJ2-7, with TRBD2 matching 7 bases. The CDR3 loop spans 14 amino acids. Germline values: CDR1 SGHAT, CDR2 FQNNGV. J lost 7 bases, V lost 5 bases, and 11 bases had no gene match. The CDR3 DNA is TGTGCCAGCAGCCTTTCGTTGGGAGGGCGAGAGCAGTACTTC. It codes for CASSLSLGGREQYF.

This clonotype has ten or more counts. The rearrangement joins TRBV6-1 to TRBJ2-7; no clear D. This CDR3 is 11 amino acids long. The germline V and J ends were trimmed by 1 base and 7 bases, with 5 bases remaining between them. From germline, CDR1 is MNHNS and CDR2 SASEGT. The CDR3: CASSEDEEQYF. The CDR3 DNA reads as TGTGCCAGCAGTGAAGATGAGGAGCAGTACTTC.

This clonotype came up a few times. This sequence joins TRBV27 and TRBJ2-5, with D maybe TRBD1 (5 bases). The DNA matches TRBJ2-7 better at its end, which makes the J call doubtful. This CDR3 comprises 15 residues. Germline assignment: CDR1 MNHEY and CDR2 SMNVEV (reference sequence). This CDR3 is CASSLGRAGPYEQYF. The DNA of the CDR3 is TGTGCCAGCAGTTTAGGTCGGGCAGGGCCCTACGAGCAGTACTTC.

A few counts support this clonotype. The chain has TRBV7-6 and TRBJ2-7; 10 bases line up with TRBD2. The J call is doubtful: the DNA matches TRBJ2-5 better. The CDR3 consists of 14 residues. The germline gives CDR1 SGHVS, CDR2 FNYEAQ. The CDR3 nucleotides read TGTGCCAGCAGCCCCAGCGGGGGGGGAGAGACCCAGTACTTC. This sequence encodes CASSPSGGGETQYF.

In its sample, this clonotype ranks as medium-sized (0.01 to 0.1%). V gene TRBV7-2 combines with J gene TRBJ2-1, with D possibly TRBD2 on 5 matching bases. The CDR3 has 14 residues. V lost 4 bases to trimming and J lost 3 bases, with 10 bases between them. The germline V gene encodes CDR1 SGHTA and CDR2 FQGNSA. CDR3 sequence: CASSSPGDYNEQFF. In DNA, the CDR3 is TGTGCCAGCAGCTCCCCCGGGGACTACAATGAGCAGTTCTTC.

J is TRBJ2-1 and V is TRBV10-1; D remains unclear. Germline CDR1 is WNHNN and CDR2 is SYGVQD (reference sequence). V was cut by 4 bases and J by 1 base, with 11 bases left in between. The length of the CDR3 is 15 residues. CDR3 protein: CASSVYRTSYNEQFF. The DNA of the CDR3 is TGCGCCAGCAGTGTTTACCGTACTTCCTACAATGAGCAGTTCTTC.

This clonotype showed up just once. The rearrangement links TRBV11-3 to TRBJ1-1; D remains ambiguous. The V end was cut by 0 bases, the J end by 1 base, with 9 bases between. Germline V gene lookup returns CDR1 SGHNT and CDR2 YENEEA. The CDR3 has 15 residues. The CDR3: CASSLDSQPNTEAFF. Written as DNA, the CDR3 is TGTGCCAGCAGCTTAGATTCACAGCCGAACACTGAAGCTTTCTTT.

This clonotype has a handful of counts. The chain carries TRBV27 and TRBJ2-7; D is possibly TRBD2 (5 bases). The CDR3 sequence is 14 residues long. Germline V gene data show CDR1 as MNHEY and CDR2 as SMNVEV (reference sequence). V was clipped by 0 bases and J by 3 bases, with 9 bases between them. For the CDR3, the DNA is TGTGCCAGCAGTTTATCTTGGAGGAACTACGAGCAGTACTTC. Translated: CASSLSWRNYEQYF.

There are many counts of this clonotype. The DNA of the CDR3 is TGTGCCACCAGTGATCGTGGGACTCCGAACACCGGGGAGCTGTTTTTT. It codes for CATSDRGTPNTGELFF. This chain connects TRBV24-1 to TRBJ2-2, with D perhaps TRBD2 (6 bases). This CDR3 comprises 16 residues. The V end lost 3 bases, the J end lost 0 bases, and 10 bases lay between the germline ends. Germline CDR1 is KGHDR and CDR2 is SFDVKD.

This clonotype was observed at least ten times. The rearrangement joins TRBV2 to TRBJ2-1; no reliable D call. The V gene's germline CDR1 is SNHLY and CDR2 FYNNEI. Between the trimmed V and J ends, which lost 6 bases and 5 bases, there was a span of 5 bases. The CDR3 is 11 residues long. CDR3 DNA sequence: TGTGCCAGCAGCGGAGACAATGAGCAGTTCTTC. Its protein product is CASSGDNEQFF.

The chain has TRBV3-1 and TRBJ1-1; no clear D. Deletions cut 1 base from V and 5 bases from J, with 8 bases between. CDR3 length: 13 residues. From germline, CDR1 is LGHDT and CDR2 YNNKEL (reference sequence). CDR3 residues: CASSQAVGTEAFF. DNA for the CDR3: TGTGCCAGCAGCCAAGCGGTTGGAACTGAAGCTTTCTTT.

On this clonotype itself: An end of the junction does not agree with germline; a read error may underlie this. V usage is TRBV7-6 and J usage is TRBJ2-1; 9 nucleotides align to TRBD1. CDR3 length equals 14 residues. Germline CDR1 SGHVS, CDR2 FNYEAQ. The CDR3, as DNA: TGTGCTAGCAGTCGGGGACAGGGTGTCTATGAGCAGTTCTTC. It codes for CASSRGQGVYEQFF.

The rearrangement links TRBV7-9 to TRBJ2-5, with D possibly matching TRBD2 (6 bases). The CDR3 runs 13 residues. V was trimmed by 4 bases and J by 1 base, leaving 7 bases between them. The V gene's germline CDR1 is SEHNR and CDR2 FQNEAQ (reference sequence). CDR3 DNA sequence: TGTGCCAGCAGCTGGGGGGTCCAAGAGACCCAGTACTTC. It yields the protein CASSWGVQETQYF.

This clonotype appeared once. The chain links TRBV6-6 to TRBJ2-1; unclear D gene. The J call could be wrong; TRBJ2-7 is a better fit for the DNA end. The germline V gene has CDR1 MNHNY and CDR2 SVGAGI (reference sequence). The CDR3 has 15 amino acids. In DNA form, the CDR3 reads TGTGCCAGCAGTTACTCGCTAGGTACTCACTACGAGCAGTACTTC. Amino acids: CASSYSLGTHYEQYF.